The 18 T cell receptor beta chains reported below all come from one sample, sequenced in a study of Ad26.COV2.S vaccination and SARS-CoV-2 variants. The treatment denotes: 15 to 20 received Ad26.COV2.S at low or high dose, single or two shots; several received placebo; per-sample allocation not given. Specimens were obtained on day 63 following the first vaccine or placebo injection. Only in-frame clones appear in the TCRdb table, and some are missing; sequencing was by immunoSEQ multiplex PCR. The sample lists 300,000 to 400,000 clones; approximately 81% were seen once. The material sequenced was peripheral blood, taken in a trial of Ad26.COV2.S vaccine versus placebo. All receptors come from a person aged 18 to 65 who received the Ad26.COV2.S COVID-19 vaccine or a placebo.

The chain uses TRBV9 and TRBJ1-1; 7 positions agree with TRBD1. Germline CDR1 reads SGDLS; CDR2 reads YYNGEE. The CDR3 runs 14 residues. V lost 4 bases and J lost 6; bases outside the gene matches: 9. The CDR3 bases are TGTGCCAGCAGCACCGGGACAGCGGGATCTGAAGCTTTCTTT. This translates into CASSTGTAGSEAFF.

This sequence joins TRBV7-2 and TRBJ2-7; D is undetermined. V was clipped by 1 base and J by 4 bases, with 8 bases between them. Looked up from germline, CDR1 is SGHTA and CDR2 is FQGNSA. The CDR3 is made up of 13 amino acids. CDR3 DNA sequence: TGTGCCAGCAGCTTAGATCGCCGTTACGAGCAGTACTTC. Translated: CASSLDRRYEQYF.

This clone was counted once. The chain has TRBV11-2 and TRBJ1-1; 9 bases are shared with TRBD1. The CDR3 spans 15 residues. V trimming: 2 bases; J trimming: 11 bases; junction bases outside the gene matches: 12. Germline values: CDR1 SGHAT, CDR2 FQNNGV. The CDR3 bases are TGTGCCAGCAGCTTATTCACCGGGACAGGGTTGAGTGCTTTCTTT. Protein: CASSLFTGTGLSAFF.

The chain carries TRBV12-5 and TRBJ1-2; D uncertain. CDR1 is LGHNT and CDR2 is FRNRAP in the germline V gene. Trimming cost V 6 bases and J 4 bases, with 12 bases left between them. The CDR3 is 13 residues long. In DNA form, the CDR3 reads TGTGCTAGTGGGACCAATTTCTTCTATGGCTACACCTTC. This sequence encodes CASGTNFFYGYTF.

The CDR3 region is CASSPGTGTKLFF. The CDR3 DNA reads TGTGCCAGCAGCCCCGGGACAGGGACGAAACTGTTTTTT. The chain carries TRBV12-3 or TRBV12-4 and TRBJ1-4, with TRBD1 matching over 9 bases. The CDR3 runs to 13 residues. The V gene end was trimmed by 6 bases and the J gene end by 11 bases; junction bases not matched to a gene: 7.

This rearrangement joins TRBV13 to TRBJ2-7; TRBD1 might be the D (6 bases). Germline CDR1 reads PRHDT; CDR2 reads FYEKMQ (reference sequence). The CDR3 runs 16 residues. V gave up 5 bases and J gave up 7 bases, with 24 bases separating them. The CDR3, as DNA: TGTGCCAGCAGCCCACCTACAGGGACCGGGGTGGGGGAGCAGTACTTC. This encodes CASSPPTGTGVGEQYF.

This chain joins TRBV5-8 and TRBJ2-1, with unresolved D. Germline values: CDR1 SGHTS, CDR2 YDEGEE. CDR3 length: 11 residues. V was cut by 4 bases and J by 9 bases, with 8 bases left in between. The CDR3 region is CASSVRGEQFF. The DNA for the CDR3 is TGTGCCAGCAGCGTTCGAGGTGAGCAGTTCTTC.

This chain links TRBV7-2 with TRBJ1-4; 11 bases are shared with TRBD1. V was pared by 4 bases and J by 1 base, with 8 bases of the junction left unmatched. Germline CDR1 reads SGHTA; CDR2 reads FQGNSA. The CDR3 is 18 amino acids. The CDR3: CASSSPPGQGGTNEKLFF. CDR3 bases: TGTGCCAGCAGCTCGCCCCCGGGACAGGGGGGAACTAATGAAAAACTGTTTTTT.

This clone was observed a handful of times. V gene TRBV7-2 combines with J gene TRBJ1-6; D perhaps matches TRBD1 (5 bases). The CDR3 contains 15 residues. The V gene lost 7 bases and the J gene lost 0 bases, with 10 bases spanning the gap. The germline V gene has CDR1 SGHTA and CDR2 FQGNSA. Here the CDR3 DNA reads TGTGCCAGCAACAGGCAGGACTCCTATAATTCACCCCTCCACTTT. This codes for CASNRQDSYNSPLHF.

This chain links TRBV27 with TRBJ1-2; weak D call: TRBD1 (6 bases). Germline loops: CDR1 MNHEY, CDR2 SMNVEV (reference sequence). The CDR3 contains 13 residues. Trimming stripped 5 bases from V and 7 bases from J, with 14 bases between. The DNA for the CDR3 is TGTGCCAGCAGTCCCAACCGACAGGCTGGCTACACCTTC. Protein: CASSPNRQAGYTF.

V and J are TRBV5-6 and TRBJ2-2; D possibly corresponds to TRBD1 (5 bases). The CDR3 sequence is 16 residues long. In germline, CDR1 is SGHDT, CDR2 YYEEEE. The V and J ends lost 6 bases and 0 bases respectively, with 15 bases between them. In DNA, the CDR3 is TGTGCCAGCACCATTGGGTGGGGCCCGAACACCGGGGAGCTGTTTTTT. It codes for CASTIGWGPNTGELFF.

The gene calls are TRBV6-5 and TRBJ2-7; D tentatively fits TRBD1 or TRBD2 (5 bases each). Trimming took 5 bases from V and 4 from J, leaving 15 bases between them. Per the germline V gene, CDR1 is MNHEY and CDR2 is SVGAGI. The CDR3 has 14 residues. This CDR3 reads CASSNRDAEYEQYF. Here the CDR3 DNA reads TGTGCCAGCAGTAACCGGGACGCCGAATACGAGCAGTACTTC.

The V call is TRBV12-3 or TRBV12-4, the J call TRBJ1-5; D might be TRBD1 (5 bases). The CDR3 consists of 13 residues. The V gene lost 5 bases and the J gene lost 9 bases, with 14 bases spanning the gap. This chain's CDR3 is CASSPGPIMPQHF. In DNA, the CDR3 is TGTGCCAGCAGTCCAGGGCCAATCATGCCCCAGCATTTT.

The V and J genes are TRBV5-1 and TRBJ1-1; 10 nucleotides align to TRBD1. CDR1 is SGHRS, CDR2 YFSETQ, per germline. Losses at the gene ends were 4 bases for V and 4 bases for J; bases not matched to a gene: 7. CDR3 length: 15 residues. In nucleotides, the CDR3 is TGCGCCAGCAGCCTCTCGGACAGGGGGGGCACTGAAGCTTTCTTT. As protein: CASSLSDRGGTEAFF.

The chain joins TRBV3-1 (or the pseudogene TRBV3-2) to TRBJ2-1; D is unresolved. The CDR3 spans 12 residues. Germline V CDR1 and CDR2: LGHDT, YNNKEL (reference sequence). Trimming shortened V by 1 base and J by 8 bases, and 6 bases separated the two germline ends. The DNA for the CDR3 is TGTGCCAGCAGCCAAGTTGACCATGAGCAGTTCTTC. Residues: CASSQVDHEQFF.

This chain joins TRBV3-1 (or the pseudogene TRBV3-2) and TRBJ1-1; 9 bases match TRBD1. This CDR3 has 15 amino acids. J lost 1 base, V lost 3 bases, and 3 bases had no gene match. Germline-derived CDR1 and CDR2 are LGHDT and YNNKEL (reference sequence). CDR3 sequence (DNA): TGTGCCAGCAGCCACCGGGACAGGGCGAACACTGAAGCTTTCTTT. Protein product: CASSHRDRANTEAFF.

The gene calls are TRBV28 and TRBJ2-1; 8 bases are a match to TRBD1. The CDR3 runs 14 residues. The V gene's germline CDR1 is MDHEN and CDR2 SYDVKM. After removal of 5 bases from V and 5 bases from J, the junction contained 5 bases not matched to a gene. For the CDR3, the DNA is TGTGCCAGCAGTACAAGGACAGGGAACAATGAGCAGTTCTTC. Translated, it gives CASSTRTGNNEQFF.

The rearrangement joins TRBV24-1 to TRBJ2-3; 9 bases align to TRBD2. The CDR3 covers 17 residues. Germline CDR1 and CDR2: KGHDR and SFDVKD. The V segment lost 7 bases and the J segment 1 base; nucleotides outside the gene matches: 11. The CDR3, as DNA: TGTGCCACCAGCCAAGGACTAGCGTATCTTCGCACAGATACGCAGTATTTT. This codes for CATSQGLAYLRTDTQYF.